The 6 T cell receptor beta chains given below trace back to one sample, sequenced in a study of molecular identifiers for immune sequencing clone quantification. TCRdb reprocessed the PCR reads with MiXCR, giving one entry per CDR3 protein. This table has about 640,000 distinct CDR3 sequences, just under 20% appearing once. The sample was naive CD8+ T cells from blood, with Jurkat cell RNA spiked in. Subset specified: FACS-sorted CD8+CD4-CCR7+CD45RA+ naive T cells. All receptors derive from a human donor in good health. Some libraries in this study had Jurkat cell RNA spiked in.

This clonotype was detected many times. The rearrangement joins TRBV12-3 or TRBV12-4 to TRBJ2-2, with 7 bases identical to TRBD1. V was pared by 4 bases and J by 0 bases, with 14 bases of the junction left unmatched. The CDR3 spans 19 residues. CDR3 DNA: TGTGCCAGCAGTTCCCTGGGACAGATTACTCTTTCGAACACCGGGGAGCTGTTTTTT. Translated: CASSSLGQITLSNTGELFF.

As for this clonotype: Just one base apart from a much larger clone, this may be a read error. The chain employs TRBV7-9 and TRBJ2-3; D is ambiguous. The V end lost 5 bases, the J end lost 2 bases, and 17 bases lay between the germline ends. The CDR3 sequence is 16 residues long. Germline CDR1 reads SEHNR; CDR2 reads FQNEAQ (reference sequence). The CDR3 bases are TGTGCCAGCAGCCCCACGATAGGACCCAACACAGATACGCAGTATTTT. Translated, it gives CASSPTIGPNTDTQYF.

This clonotype was picked up many times. The chain carries TRBV28 and TRBJ2-3, with D perhaps TRBD2 (6 bases). The CDR3 is 14 amino acids. The V gene's germline CDR1 is MDHEN and CDR2 SYDVKM. Trimming removed 3 bases at V and 2 bases at J, with 9 bases between. CDR3 DNA sequence: TGTGCCAGCAGTTTGGGACTCATCACAGATACGCAGTATTTT. Translation gives CASSLGLITDTQYF.

This clonotype came up many times. This chain joins TRBV10-2 and TRBJ1-1; 7 bases map to TRBD1. The CDR3 is 14 residues long. Germline V gene data show CDR1 as WSHSY and CDR2 as SAAADI. The junction had 9 bases not matched to a gene; V was cut back by 6 bases and J by 5 bases. The CDR3 nucleotides read TGCGCCAGCAGCCCGGAGGGGGCGTATACTGAAGCTTTCTTT. Residues: CASSPEGAYTEAFF.

This clonotype was detected many times. V gene TRBV30 combines with J gene TRBJ1-3; tentatively, D is TRBD1 (6 bases). The CDR3 sequence is 15 residues long. CDR1 is GTSNPN and CDR2 is SVGIG in the germline V gene (reference sequence). V shed 4 bases and J shed 2 bases, with 15 bases lying between them. The CDR3 loop is CAWTLTGGPGNTIYF. CDR3 DNA sequence: TGTGCCTGGACCCTCACGGGGGGGCCTGGAAACACCATATATTTT.

In the case of this clonotype: A single base separates this from a much larger clone, so it may be a read error. The rearrangement uses TRBV25-1 and TRBJ1-1; D gene ambiguous. Germline CDR1 reads MGHDK; CDR2 reads SYGVNS. CDR3 length equals 12 residues. Here the CDR3 DNA reads TGTGCCGGCAGTGAACAGCACACTGAAGCTTTCTTT. Translated, it gives CAGSEQHTEAFF. The entire variable domain, with the rest obtained from reference TRBV25-1 and TRBJ1-1, is as follows: EADIYQTPRYLVIGTGKKITLECSQTMGHDKMYWYQQDPGMELHLIHYSYGVNSTEKGDLSSESTVSRIRTEHFPLTLESARPSHTSQYLCAGSEQHTEAFFGQGTRLTVV.